This T cell receptor beta chain was retrieved from a study of cytomegalovirus exposure and HLA in healthy donors. Trimming took off 2 bases at V and 7 bases at J, with 12 bases between the two ends. Germline V gene data show CDR1 as SNHLY and CDR2 as FYNNEI. This CDR3 contains 14 residues. In the PCR, 60 Vbeta and 13 Jbeta primers were used. Profiling relied on immunoSEQ multiplex PCR, and the TCRdb table lists in-frame clones only, not all of them. This sample has roughly 140,000 clones, with 75% to 85% found just once. The clonotype comes from a woman aged 40 to 50 in good health and CMV-seropositive. This chain connects TRBV2 to TRBJ1-5; D gene ambiguous. Sequencing input: PBMCs. CDR3 sequence reads: CASSERTGGQPQHF. The CDR3 nucleotides are TGTGCCAGCAGTGAACGCACGGGAGGACAGCCCCAGCATTTT.